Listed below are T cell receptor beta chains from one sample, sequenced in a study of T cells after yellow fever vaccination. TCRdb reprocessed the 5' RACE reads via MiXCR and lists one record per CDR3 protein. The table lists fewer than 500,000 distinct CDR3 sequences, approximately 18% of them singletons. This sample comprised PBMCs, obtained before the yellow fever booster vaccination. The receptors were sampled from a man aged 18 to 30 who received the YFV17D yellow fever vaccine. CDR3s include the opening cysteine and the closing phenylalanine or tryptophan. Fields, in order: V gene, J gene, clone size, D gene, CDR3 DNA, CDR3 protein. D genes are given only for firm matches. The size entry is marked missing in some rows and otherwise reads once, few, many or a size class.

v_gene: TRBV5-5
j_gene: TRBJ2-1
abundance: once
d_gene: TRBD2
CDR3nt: TGTGCCAGCAGCTTGATGCTTGCGGGGGGGCGGTATGAGCGGTTCTTC
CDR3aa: CASSLMLAGGRYERFF

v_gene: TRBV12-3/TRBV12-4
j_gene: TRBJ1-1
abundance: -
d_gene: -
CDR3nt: TGTGCCAGCAGTTTACATCTCGCACGGACTGAAGCTTTCTTT
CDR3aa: CASSLHLARTEAFF

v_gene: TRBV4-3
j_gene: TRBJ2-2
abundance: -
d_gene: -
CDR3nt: TGCGCCAGCAGCCCTCCCCCCCATTTCGGCACCGGGGAGCTGTTTTTT
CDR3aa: CASSPPPHFGTGELFF

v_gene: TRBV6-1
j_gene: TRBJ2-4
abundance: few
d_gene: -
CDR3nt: TGTGCCAGCAGTGAAGTAGGGGGGCGGGACATTCAGTACTTC
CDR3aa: CASSEVGGRDIQYF

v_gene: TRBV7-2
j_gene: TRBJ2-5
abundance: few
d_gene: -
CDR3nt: TGTGCCAGCAGCTTAGCTAGTGGGTGGGAGACCCAGTACTTC
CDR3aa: CASSLASGWETQYF

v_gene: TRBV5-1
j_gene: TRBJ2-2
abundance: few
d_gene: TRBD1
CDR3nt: TGCGCCAGCAGCCCTGGGGGACAGGGGGCCACCGGGGAGCTGTTTTTT
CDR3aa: CASSPGGQGATGELFF

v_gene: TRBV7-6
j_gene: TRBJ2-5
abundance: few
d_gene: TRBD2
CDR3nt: TGTGCCTCTTCGGGGGGGGAGGAGACCCAGTACTTC
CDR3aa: CASSGGEETQYF

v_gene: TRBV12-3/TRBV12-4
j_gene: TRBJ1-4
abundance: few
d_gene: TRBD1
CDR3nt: TGTGCCAGCAGCATCGGACAGGGTGAAAAACTGTTTTTT
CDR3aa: CASSIGQGEKLFF

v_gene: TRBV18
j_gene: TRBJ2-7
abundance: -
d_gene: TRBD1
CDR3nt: TGTGCCAGCTCACCACTCGCGGGACAGGGGTCCTACGAGCAGTACTTC
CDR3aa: CASSPLAGQGSYEQYF

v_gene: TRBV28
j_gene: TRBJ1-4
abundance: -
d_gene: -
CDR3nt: TGTGCCAGCAGCGATCGACAGAATGAAAAACTGTTTTTT
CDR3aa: CASSDRQNEKLFF

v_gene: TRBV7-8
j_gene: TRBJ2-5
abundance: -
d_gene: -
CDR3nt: TGTGCCAGCACCATCGGAGAGACCCAGTACTTC
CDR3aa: CASTIGETQYF

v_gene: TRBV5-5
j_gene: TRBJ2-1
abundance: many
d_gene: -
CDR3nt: TGTGCCAGCAGCTTGGGAGAGTCCTACAATGAGCAGTTCTTC
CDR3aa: CASSLGESYNEQFF

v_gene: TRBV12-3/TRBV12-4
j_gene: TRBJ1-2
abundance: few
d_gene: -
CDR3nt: TGTGCCAGCAGTCCGACCCGTAAACAGGGTTACTATGGCTACACCTTC
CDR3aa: CASSPTRKQGYYGYTF

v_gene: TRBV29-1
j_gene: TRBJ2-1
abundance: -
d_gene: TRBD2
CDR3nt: TGCAGCGTGGGACTAGCGGGGGGGTTTGAGCAGTTCTTC
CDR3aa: CSVGLAGGFEQFF

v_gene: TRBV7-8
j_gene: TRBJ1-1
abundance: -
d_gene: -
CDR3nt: TGTGCCAGCAGCTTGGGTCGACAGTCCGAAGCTTTCTTT
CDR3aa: CASSLGRQSEAFF

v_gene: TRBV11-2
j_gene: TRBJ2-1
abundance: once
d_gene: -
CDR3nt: TGTGCCAGCAGCCGGGGGCCCTCCTACAATGAGCAGTTCTTC
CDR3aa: CASSRGPSYNEQFF

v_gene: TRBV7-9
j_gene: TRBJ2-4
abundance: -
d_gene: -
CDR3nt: TGTGCCAGCAGCCCCCGTGATGCAGGGGCCAAAAACATTCAGTACTTC
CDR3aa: CASSPRDAGAKNIQYF

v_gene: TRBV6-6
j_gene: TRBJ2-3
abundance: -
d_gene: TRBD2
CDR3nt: TGTGCCAGTTTAGCGGGGGGGCGGTTTGGGGTCACGCAGTATTTT
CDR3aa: CASLAGGRFGVTQYF

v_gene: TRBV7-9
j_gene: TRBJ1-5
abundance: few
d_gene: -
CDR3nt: TGTGCCAGCAGCTTAAATTCTCAGCCCCAGCATTTT
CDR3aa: CASSLNSQPQHF

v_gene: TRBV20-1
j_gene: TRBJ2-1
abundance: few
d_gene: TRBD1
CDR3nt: TGCAGTGCTAGAAGTACAGGGGAAAGAAGGAATGAGCAGTTCTTC
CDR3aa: CSARSTGERRNEQFF

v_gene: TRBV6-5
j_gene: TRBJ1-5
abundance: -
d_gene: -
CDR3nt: TGTGCCAGCCGTAGGACACAAAGCAATCAGCCCCAGCATTTT
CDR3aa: CASRRTQSNQPQHF

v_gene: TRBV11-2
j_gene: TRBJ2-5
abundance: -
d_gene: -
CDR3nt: TGTGCCAGCAGCTTAGGGGTCTTTAGAGAGACCCAGTACTTC
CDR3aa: CASSLGVFRETQYF

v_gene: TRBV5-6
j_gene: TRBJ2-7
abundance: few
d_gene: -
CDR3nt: TGTGCCAGCAAAACCGGGCAGGGAGGCGAGCAGTACTTC
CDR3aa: CASKTGQGGEQYF

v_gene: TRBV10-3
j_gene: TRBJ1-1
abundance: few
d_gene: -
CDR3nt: TGTGCCATCAGTGAGTCGGTTGAGCTGAACACTGAAGCTTTCTTT
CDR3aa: CAISESVELNTEAFF

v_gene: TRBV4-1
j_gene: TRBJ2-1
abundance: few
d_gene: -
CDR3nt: TGCGCCAGCAGCCAAGTTCTCGGAGATGAGCAGTTCTTC
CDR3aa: CASSQVLGDEQFF

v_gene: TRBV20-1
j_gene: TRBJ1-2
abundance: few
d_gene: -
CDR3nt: TGCAGTGCTAGAGTCGCCGTTCTTAACTATGGCTACACCTTC
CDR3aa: CSARVAVLNYGYTF

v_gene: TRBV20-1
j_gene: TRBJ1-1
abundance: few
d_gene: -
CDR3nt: TGCAGTGCTAGGGTCGAGGTCCAGATGAACACTGAAGCTTTCTTT
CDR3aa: CSARVEVQMNTEAFF

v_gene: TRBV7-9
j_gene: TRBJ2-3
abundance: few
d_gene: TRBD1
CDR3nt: TGTGCCAGCACCTACGGGACAGGGCTTATAGATACGCAGTATTTT
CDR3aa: CASTYGTGLIDTQYF

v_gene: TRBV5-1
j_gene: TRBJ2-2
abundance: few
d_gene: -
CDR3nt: TGCGCCAGCAGCGGGGCCGTGAACACCGGGGAGCTGTTTTTT
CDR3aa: CASSGAVNTGELFF

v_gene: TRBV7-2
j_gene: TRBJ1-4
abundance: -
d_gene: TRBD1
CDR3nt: TGTGCCAGCAGCTTAGTGGGGACAGGGGGAGAAAAACTGTTTTTT
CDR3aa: CASSLVGTGGEKLFF

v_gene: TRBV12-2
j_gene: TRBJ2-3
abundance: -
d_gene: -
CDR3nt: TGTGCAAGTCGCTCCAAGAGACTAGCGGGGACGGAAAATACGCAGTATTTT
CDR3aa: CASRSKRLAGTENTQYF

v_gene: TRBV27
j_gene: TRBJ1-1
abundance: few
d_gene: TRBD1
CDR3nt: TGTGCCAGCGGGACAGGGCTCGGAACTGAAGCTTTCTTT
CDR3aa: CASGTGLGTEAFF

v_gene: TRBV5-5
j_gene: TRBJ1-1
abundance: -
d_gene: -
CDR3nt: TGTGCCAGCAACCCACCGGGCGCGTACACTGAAGCTTTCTTT
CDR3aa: CASNPPGAYTEAFF

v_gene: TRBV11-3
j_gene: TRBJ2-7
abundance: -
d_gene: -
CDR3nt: TGTGCCAGCAGCCCCCGTCGCGCCAGCTCCTACGAGCAGTACTTC
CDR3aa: CASSPRRASSYEQYF

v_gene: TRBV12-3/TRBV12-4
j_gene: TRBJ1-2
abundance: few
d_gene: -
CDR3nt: TGTGCCAGCAGTCCCAGGGCAGGGACCTATGGCTACACCTTC
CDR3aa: CASSPRAGTYGYTF

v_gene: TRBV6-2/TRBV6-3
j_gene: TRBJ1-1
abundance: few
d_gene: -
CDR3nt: TGTGCCAGCAGGGCTGAGGCCGGGAAAGCTTTCTTT
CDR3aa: CASRAEAGKAFF

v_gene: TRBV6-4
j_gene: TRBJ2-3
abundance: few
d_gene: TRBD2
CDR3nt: TGTGCCACCTTTCAAGGACTAGCGGGGAACACTAGCACAGATACGCAGTATTTT
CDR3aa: CATFQGLAGNTSTDTQYF